This T cell receptor (beta chain) comes out of a study of blood T cells in healthy people across ages. Overall study: Template switching picked up about one barcoded beta molecule for each two T cells. Study-level findings and limits: Getting older went along with TCR beta diversity per million T cells dropping roughly linearly.

Comment on this clonotype: No antigen is known for it.

Each sample had at least 6 million PBMCs isolated. Primers used in a second PCR of about 6 to 12 cycles were a sample-barcoded 5' primer and a J-beta primer mix. Sequencing of every sample gave 3 million or more CDR3-containing paired-end reads. Each CDR3 protein is one row after TCRdb ran MiXCR on the 5' RACE reads. The sample lists roughly 1.4 million distinct CDR3 sequences, approximately 63% seen once, with about 6.7% in the top ten. CDR1 and CDR2 (germline): LNHNV, YYDKDF (reference sequence). This CDR3 region has 16 residues. Sequenced sample: blood. The chain combines TRBV15 with TRBJ2-5; maybe TRBD2 (6 bases). TRBJ2-7 matches the DNA end more closely, so the J call is doubtful. The receptor was derived from a man between 18 and 35 years old in good health. CDR3 nucleotide sequence: TGTGCCACCAGCAGAGATTGGAGGGTATCTGGCAACGAGCAGTACTTC. As protein: CATSRDWRVSGNEQYF.